The TCR beta chain under discussion was sequenced for a study of cytomegalovirus exposure and HLA in healthy donors. Study background: About 84% of 398 genotyped donors fell in the Caucasian-associated ancestry cluster.

PCR primers comprised 60 Vbeta and 13 Jbeta primers. Source study methods: The authors later counted 70 million to 85 million unique TCR beta chains, 9 million to 12 million of them shared. Data came from immunoSEQ multiplex PCR; TCRdb stores just in-frame clones and leaves some out. The V and J calls and clone size were taken over from that table, and D and trimming were inferred from the DNA. Of around 130,000 clones in the sample, approximately 72% were seen once. Notes on the study in general: As a later analysis showed, a missense DCLRE1C variant was linked to trimming of TCR beta V- and J-genes. A later look showed TCR association rates differing by HLA locus, highest for DRB1 and lowest for HLA-C.

On this clone: The antigen is undetermined.

V lost 0 bases and J 3 bases, leaving 4 bases between the germline ends. Looked up from germline, CDR1 is SGHDT and CDR2 is YYEEEE. CDR3 size: 13 residues. V is TRBV5-6 and J is TRBJ2-1; D gene ambiguous. This TCR was recovered from a woman aged 55-75 years in good health and CMV-seronegative. Sequenced material: PBMCs. As DNA, the CDR3 is TGTGCCAGCAGCTTGGTCTTCTACAATGAGCAGTTCTTC. Translating it yields CASSLVFYNEQFF.